These 9 T cell receptor beta chains were sequenced from one sample in a study of T-cell reconstitution after alpha-beta-depleted transplantation in children. It was with unique molecular identifiers that the TCRbeta library was prepared. TCRdb used MiXCR to reprocess the PCR reads, holding one entry per CDR3 protein. The sample lists about 580,000 distinct CDR3 sequences; about 23% were seen once. The sample in question was PBMCs, mostly from graft donor cells, obtained 360 days after TCRalphabeta/CD19-depleted stem cell transplant. These receptors were obtained from a boy in the first two years of life who had a stem cell transplant for acute myeloid leukemia, so the T cells may come from the graft donor.

This clonotype was recorded a few times. V gene TRBV20-1 combines with J gene TRBJ2-1; weak D call: TRBD2 (5 bases). The CDR3 is 14 residues long. V lost 0 bases to trimming and J lost 7 bases, with 13 bases between them. The germline V gene has CDR1 DFQATT and CDR2 SNEGSKA (reference sequence). In nucleotides, the CDR3 is TGCAGTGCTAGAGATGGAGGCGCCGAGAATGAGCAGTTCTTC. This translates into CSARDGGAENEQFF.

The table lists this clonotype with a few counts. The rearrangement links TRBV20-1 to TRBJ1-2; TRBD1 matches 9 bases. The CDR3 contains 16 residues. Germline V lookup: CDR1 DFQATT, CDR2 SNEGSKA (reference sequence). V shed 0 bases, J shed 2 bases, and the junction held 7 bases outside the gene matches. For the CDR3, the DNA is TGCAGTGCTAGAGACTCTCCGGGACAGGGAAACTATGGCTACACCTTC. Protein product: CSARDSPGQGNYGYTF.

This clonotype was seen a handful of times. V usage is TRBV12-3 or TRBV12-4 and J usage is TRBJ2-6; TRBD2 agrees at 14 bases. V was clipped by 5 bases and J by 0 bases; unmatched bases: 9. The CDR3 length is 20 residues. Written as DNA, the CDR3 is TGTGCCAGCAGTCCCGGGACTAGCGGGGGATCTAGCTCTGGGGCCAACGTCCTGACTTTC. This gives the protein CASSPGTSGGSSSGANVLTF.

This clonotype came up a few times. The chain joins TRBV25-1 to TRBJ2-1; D gene unclear. V dropped 7 bases and J dropped 8 bases, with 18 bases sitting between them. This CDR3 spans 14 amino acids. The V gene's germline CDR1 is MGHDK and CDR2 SYGVNS. For the CDR3, the DNA is TGTGCCAGCAAGAGCAAAAGGCGAAGCGATGAGCAGTTCTTC. Translating gives CASKSKRRSDEQFF.

This clonotype came up many times. The V gene is TRBV12-3 or TRBV12-4, the J gene TRBJ1-1; D not certain. Trimming took off 2 bases at V and 7 bases at J, with 11 bases between the two ends. The CDR3 loop spans 13 amino acids. The chain's CDR3 is CASSLYSLDEAFF. CDR3 DNA: TGTGCCAGCAGTTTATATAGCCTAGATGAAGCTTTCTTT.

As regards this clonotype: A read error is possible here, since a much larger clone lies one base away. The chain links TRBV29-1 to TRBJ2-3, with D tentatively TRBD2 (5 bases). Between the trimmed V and J ends, which lost 6 bases and 4 bases, there was a span of 8 bases. Per the germline V gene, CDR1 is SQVTM and CDR2 is ANQGSEA. This CDR3 has 11 residues. The chain's CDR3 is CSVRGSDTQYF. The CDR3, as DNA: TGCAGCGTCCGAGGGTCAGATACGCAGTATTTT.

This clonotype was seen a handful of times. V gene TRBV20-1 combines with J gene TRBJ2-5; 9 bases align to TRBD1. Germline V lookup: CDR1 DFQATT, CDR2 SNEGSKA (reference sequence). This CDR3 comprises 15 residues. J lost 6 bases, V lost 1 base, and 9 bases had no gene match. Here the CDR3 DNA reads TGCAGTGCTAGAGTACCGGGACAGGGCCTGAAGACCCAGTACTTC. It codes for CSARVPGQGLKTQYF.

This clonotype came up many times. The V and J genes are TRBV6-1 and TRBJ2-3, with a tentative D call TRBD2 (5 bases). Deletions cut 3 bases from V and 0 bases from J, with 16 bases between. This CDR3 contains 17 residues. CDR1 is MNHNS and CDR2 is SASEGT in the germline V gene. CDR3 in DNA: TGTGCCAGCAGTGACGAGCGGTGGGCTACTAGCACAGATACGCAGTATTTT. Its translation: CASSDERWATSTDTQYF.

V and J are TRBV12-3 or TRBV12-4 and TRBJ1-1; D is ambiguous. This CDR3 is built from 14 residues. V lost 3 bases to trimming and J lost 5 bases, with 13 bases between them. CDR3 DNA sequence: TGTGCCAGCAGTTTTTCACCAGGTGAAACTGAAGCTTTCTTT. Its translation: CASSFSPGETEAFF.